Detailed here is one T cell receptor (beta chain). Antigen unknown. Treatment of the sample: over 15 received Ad26.COV2.S at low or high dose, single or two shots; several received placebo; per-sample allocation not given. Sampling happened 63 days after the first vaccine or placebo injection. An adult aged 18-55 years in Boston served as the donor. The sample is drawn from a study of Ad26.COV2.S vaccination and SARS-CoV-2 variants. Across the study: COV1001, an Ad26.COV2.S trial, supplied this vaccine-arm donor. Ad26.COV2.S shots went into the muscle once or twice, 56 days apart.

Study-wide results and limits: Relative to placebo recipients, vaccine recipients exhibited elevated spike-specific TCR breadth.

The assay was immunoSEQ multiplex PCR, and TCRdb's table has in-frame clones only and misses some. The data contain roughly 380,000 clones, 85% to 90% of them singletons. Germline CDR1 reads MDHEN; CDR2 reads SYDVKM. CDR3 length equals 12 residues. V was clipped by 10 bases and J by 0 bases, with 9 bases between them. The receptor was derived from a person aged 18-60 years who received the Ad26.COV2.S COVID-19 vaccine or a placebo. The chain uses TRBV28 and TRBJ1-2; possible D gene TRBD1, 5 bases. The material was peripheral blood, obtained in a trial of Ad26.COV2.S vaccine versus placebo. The CDR3, as DNA: TGTGCCACAGGGTTCGCTAACTATGGCTACACCTTC. Encoded protein: CATGFANYGYTF.